The entry below describes one TCR beta chain. What it recognizes is unknown. The data were obtained in a study of cytomegalovirus exposure and HLA in healthy donors. Study-wide findings and caveats: Productive status was seen about 87% or about 30% of the time for most TCR beta V segments in an earlier analysis.

Both 60 Vbeta primers and 13 Jbeta primers went into the PCR. The repertoire was sequenced with immunoSEQ multiplex PCR; TCRdb's copy has only in-frame clones and lacks some. The sample consists of approximately 74,000 clones, 70% to 85% of them appearing once. CDR3 length: 15 residues. Deletions cut 6 bases from V and 1 base from J, with 15 bases between. Germline-derived CDR1 and CDR2 are LNHDA and SQIVND (reference sequence). The chain employs TRBV19 and TRBJ1-1; D may be TRBD1 (5 bases). This clonotype was sampled from a woman aged 35 to 49 in good health and CMV-seronegative. Specimen: PBMCs. CDR3 sequence: CASSQTGGSNTEAFF. In DNA form, the CDR3 reads TGTGCCAGTAGCCAAACGGGGGGGTCGAACACTGAAGCTTTCTTT.